This T cell receptor (beta chain) was found in a study of cytomegalovirus exposure and HLA in healthy donors. Clones were sequenced by immunoSEQ multiplex PCR, and TCRdb holds only the in-frame ones, with some missing. The repertoire holds fewer than 150,000 clones, roughly nine tenths seen once, with about 4.1% in the top ten. The study's findings and limits: High specificity and sensitivity for cytomegalovirus status were reported for the classifier. The study flagged fewer than 200 TCR beta chains as cytomegalovirus-associated.

In the case of this clone: Its antigen is not known.

The sample was PBMCs. The receptor's source is a man younger than 30 in good health and CMV-seropositive.

CDR3 sequence reads: CASSSPTGTNSPLHF. In nucleotides, the CDR3 is TGTGCCAGCAGTTCCCCGACAGGGACCAATTCACCCCTCCACTTT. V gene TRBV27 combines with J gene TRBJ1-6, with 7 positions matching TRBD1. Germline V CDR1 and CDR2: MNHEY, SMNVEV (reference sequence). CDR3 length: 15 residues. J was trimmed by 7 bases and V by 4 bases; bases with no gene match: 7.